This T cell receptor beta chain was found in a study of human T cells and chemical hapten exposure. The overall study: Researchers reported sensitizing a 2 cm by 2 cm upper inner arm skin site with 2% DPC. The study traced per-sample TCR yield variation mainly to small differences in pooled library volumes.

This clonotype occurred a few times. TCRdb recomputed calls from the RACE reads with MiXCR, one row per CDR3 protein. The sample has around 110,000 distinct CDR3 sequences; around 11% are singletons. The CDR3 loop spans 13 amino acids. Trimming stripped 3 bases from V and 8 bases from J, with 11 bases between. The sample's time point: patch test 3, about 24 weeks after DPC sensitization. Treatment defined: therapeutic diphenylcyclopropenone sensitization with weekly scalp DPC. V gene TRBV12-3 or TRBV12-4 combines with J gene TRBJ2-1, with D possibly being TRBD1 (5 bases). Sequences were derived from whole blood, sampled in connection with sensitization to the hapten diphenylcyclopropenone (DPC). This receptor was taken from a woman aged 45 to 65 with alopecia areata. Some clones in this sample may be carry-over from other donors' samples. CDR3 sequence: CASSLLGPHEQFF. The CDR3, as DNA: TGTGCCAGCAGTTTGTTGGGGCCCCATGAGCAGTTCTTC.